The clone carrying this T cell receptor beta chain appeared a few times. Its antigen is undetermined. The ends were cut back, 4 bases at V and 0 bases at J, with 21 bases in the middle. The length of the CDR3 is 19 residues. Per the germline V gene, CDR1 is SGHAT and CDR2 is FQNNGV. This entry belongs to a study of T-cell reconstitution after alpha-beta-depleted transplantation in children. The study's findings and limits: At around two months after transplant, the alpha-beta T cells were reportedly derived from several hundred expanded clones that came from non-depleted graft cells. From newly produced T cells came most of the T-cell counts and diversity one year after transplant. The high TCRbeta diversity at day 60 in some patients came from surviving recipient T cells and thymic progenitors.

The TCRbeta library incorporated unique molecular identifiers. MiXCR, run by TCRdb on the PCR reads, gives a single entry per CDR3 protein. Seen here are some 840,000 distinct CDR3 sequences, 15% to 20% observed once, and the top ten hold around 4.5%. The chain combines TRBV11-2 with TRBJ2-2; D is unresolved. Sample: PBMCs, mostly from graft donor cells, taken 360 days after TCRalphabeta/CD19-depleted stem cell transplant. This receptor was taken from a male patient younger than 18 who had a stem cell transplant for acute lymphoblastic leukemia, so the T cells may come from the graft donor. This CDR3 reads CASSWGRVAAQTNTGELFF. In nucleotides, the CDR3 is TGTGCCAGCAGCTGGGGTAGGGTCGCAGCGCAAACGAACACCGGGGAGCTGTTTTTT.